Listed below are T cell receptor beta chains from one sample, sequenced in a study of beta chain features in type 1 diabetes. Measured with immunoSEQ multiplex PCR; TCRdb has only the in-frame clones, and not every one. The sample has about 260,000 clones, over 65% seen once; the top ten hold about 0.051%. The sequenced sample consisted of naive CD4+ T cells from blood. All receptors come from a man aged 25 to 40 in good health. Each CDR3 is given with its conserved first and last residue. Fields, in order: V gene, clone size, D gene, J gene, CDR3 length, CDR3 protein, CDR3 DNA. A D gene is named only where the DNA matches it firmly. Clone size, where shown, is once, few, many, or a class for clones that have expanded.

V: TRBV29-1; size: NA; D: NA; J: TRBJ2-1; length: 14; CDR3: CSVGGGPLGGEQFF; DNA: TGCAGCGTCGGTGGAGGACCCCTGGGGGGTGAGCAGTTCTTC
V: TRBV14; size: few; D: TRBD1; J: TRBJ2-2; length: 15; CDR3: CASSHLGTVTGELFF; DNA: TGTGCCAGCAGCCACCTCGGGACAGTCACCGGGGAGCTGTTTTTT
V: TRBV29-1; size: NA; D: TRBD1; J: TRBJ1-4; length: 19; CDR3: CSVTQWLRDRGRANEKLFF; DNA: TGCAGCGTGACCCAGTGGCTCCGGGACAGGGGGCGTGCTAATGAAAAACTGTTTTTT
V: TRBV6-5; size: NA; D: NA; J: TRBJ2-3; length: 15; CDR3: CASSYTITSTDTQYF; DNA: TGTGCCAGCAGTTACACAATTACTAGCACAGATACGCAGTATTTT
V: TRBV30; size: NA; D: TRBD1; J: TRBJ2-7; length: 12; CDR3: CAWSRDSYEQYF; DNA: TGTGCCTGGAGTAGGGACAGCTACGAGCAGTACTTC
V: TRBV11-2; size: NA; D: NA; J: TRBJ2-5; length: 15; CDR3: CASRTVKGGQETQYF; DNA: TGTGCCAGCAGGACCGTTAAGGGGGGACAAGAGACCCAGTACTTC
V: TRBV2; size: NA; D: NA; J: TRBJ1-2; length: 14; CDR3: CASISGNNNYGYTF; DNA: TGTGCCAGCATTTCAGGGAATAATAACTATGGCTACACCTTC
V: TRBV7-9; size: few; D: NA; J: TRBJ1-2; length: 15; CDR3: CASSLALGDNYGYTF; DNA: TGTGCCAGCAGCTTAGCGCTTGGAGATAACTATGGCTACACCTTC
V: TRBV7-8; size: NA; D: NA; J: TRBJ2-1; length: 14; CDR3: CASSRPQKYNEQFF; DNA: TGTGCCAGCAGCCGACCACAGAAATACAATGAGCAGTTCTTC
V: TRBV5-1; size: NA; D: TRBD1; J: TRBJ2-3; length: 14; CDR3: CASRTGVFPDTQYF; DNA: TGCGCCAGCAGAACAGGGGTGTTCCCAGATACGCAGTATTTT
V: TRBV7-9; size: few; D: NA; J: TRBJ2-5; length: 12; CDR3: CASSLAVETQYF; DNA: TGTGCCAGCAGCTTAGCGGTAGAGACCCAGTACTTC
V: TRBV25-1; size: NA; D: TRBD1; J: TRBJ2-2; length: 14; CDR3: CASSGQGYVGELFF; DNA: TGTGCCAGCTCTGGACAGGGGTACGTCGGGGAGCTGTTTTTT
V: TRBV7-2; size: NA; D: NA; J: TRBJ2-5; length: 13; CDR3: CASSSDRLETQYF; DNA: TGTGCCAGCAGCTCCGATCGTCTGGAGACCCAGTACTTC
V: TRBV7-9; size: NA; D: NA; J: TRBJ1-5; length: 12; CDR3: CASSLEAAPQHF; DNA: TGTGCCAGCAGCTTAGAGGCGGCGCCCCAGCATTTT
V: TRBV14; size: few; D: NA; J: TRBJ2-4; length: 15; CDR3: CASSQGPKAKNIQYF; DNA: TGTGCCAGCAGCCAAGGGCCTAAGGCCAAAAACATTCAGTACTTC
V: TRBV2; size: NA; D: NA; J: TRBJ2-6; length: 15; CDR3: CASSELTPGANVLTF; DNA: TGTGCCAGCAGTGAGCTTACACCTGGGGCCAACGTCCTGACTTTC